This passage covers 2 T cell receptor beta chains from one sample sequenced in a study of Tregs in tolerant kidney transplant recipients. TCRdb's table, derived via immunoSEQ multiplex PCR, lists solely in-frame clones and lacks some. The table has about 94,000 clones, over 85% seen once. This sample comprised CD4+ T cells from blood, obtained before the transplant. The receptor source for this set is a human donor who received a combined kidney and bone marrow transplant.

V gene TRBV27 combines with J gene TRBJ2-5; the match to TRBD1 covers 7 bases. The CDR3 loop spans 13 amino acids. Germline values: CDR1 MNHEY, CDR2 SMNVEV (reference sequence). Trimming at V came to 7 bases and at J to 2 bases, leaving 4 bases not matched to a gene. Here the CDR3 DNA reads TGTGCCAGCACCCACAGGGGACAAGAGACCCAGTACTTC. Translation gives CASTHRGQETQYF.

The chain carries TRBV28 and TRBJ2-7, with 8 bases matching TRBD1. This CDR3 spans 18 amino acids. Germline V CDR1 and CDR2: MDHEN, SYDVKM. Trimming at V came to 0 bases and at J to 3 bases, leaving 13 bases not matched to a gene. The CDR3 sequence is CASSLWGTPGGRDYEQYF. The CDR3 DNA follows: TGTGCCAGCAGTTTATGGGGAACTCCAGGGGGCAGGGACTACGAGCAGTACTTC.